One TCR beta chain is described in this entry. These data come from a study of T cell changes during pregnancy in multiple sclerosis. This CDR3 comprises 18 residues. V gave up 4 bases and J gave up 0 bases; unmatched junction bases: 10. The germline CDR1 and CDR2 sequences are LGHNA and YNFKEQ. Some clones are missing from TCRdb's copy, which holds only in-frame ones; the method was immunoSEQ multiplex PCR. Of tens of thousands of clones detected, 80% to 95% appear once; the ten largest clones hold 3.9%. The V gene is TRBV4-2, the J gene TRBJ2-7, with 12 nucleotides matching TRBD2. Sequencing used CD8+ T cells from peripheral blood mononuclear cells, obtained after pregnancy. The sequence was collected from a female donor with multiple sclerosis, enrolled in a pregnancy study. This CDR3 is CASSPSSGRVGSSYEQYF. Here the CDR3 DNA reads TGTGCCAGCAGCCCCTCTAGCGGGAGGGTGGGGAGCTCCTACGAGCAGTACTTC.